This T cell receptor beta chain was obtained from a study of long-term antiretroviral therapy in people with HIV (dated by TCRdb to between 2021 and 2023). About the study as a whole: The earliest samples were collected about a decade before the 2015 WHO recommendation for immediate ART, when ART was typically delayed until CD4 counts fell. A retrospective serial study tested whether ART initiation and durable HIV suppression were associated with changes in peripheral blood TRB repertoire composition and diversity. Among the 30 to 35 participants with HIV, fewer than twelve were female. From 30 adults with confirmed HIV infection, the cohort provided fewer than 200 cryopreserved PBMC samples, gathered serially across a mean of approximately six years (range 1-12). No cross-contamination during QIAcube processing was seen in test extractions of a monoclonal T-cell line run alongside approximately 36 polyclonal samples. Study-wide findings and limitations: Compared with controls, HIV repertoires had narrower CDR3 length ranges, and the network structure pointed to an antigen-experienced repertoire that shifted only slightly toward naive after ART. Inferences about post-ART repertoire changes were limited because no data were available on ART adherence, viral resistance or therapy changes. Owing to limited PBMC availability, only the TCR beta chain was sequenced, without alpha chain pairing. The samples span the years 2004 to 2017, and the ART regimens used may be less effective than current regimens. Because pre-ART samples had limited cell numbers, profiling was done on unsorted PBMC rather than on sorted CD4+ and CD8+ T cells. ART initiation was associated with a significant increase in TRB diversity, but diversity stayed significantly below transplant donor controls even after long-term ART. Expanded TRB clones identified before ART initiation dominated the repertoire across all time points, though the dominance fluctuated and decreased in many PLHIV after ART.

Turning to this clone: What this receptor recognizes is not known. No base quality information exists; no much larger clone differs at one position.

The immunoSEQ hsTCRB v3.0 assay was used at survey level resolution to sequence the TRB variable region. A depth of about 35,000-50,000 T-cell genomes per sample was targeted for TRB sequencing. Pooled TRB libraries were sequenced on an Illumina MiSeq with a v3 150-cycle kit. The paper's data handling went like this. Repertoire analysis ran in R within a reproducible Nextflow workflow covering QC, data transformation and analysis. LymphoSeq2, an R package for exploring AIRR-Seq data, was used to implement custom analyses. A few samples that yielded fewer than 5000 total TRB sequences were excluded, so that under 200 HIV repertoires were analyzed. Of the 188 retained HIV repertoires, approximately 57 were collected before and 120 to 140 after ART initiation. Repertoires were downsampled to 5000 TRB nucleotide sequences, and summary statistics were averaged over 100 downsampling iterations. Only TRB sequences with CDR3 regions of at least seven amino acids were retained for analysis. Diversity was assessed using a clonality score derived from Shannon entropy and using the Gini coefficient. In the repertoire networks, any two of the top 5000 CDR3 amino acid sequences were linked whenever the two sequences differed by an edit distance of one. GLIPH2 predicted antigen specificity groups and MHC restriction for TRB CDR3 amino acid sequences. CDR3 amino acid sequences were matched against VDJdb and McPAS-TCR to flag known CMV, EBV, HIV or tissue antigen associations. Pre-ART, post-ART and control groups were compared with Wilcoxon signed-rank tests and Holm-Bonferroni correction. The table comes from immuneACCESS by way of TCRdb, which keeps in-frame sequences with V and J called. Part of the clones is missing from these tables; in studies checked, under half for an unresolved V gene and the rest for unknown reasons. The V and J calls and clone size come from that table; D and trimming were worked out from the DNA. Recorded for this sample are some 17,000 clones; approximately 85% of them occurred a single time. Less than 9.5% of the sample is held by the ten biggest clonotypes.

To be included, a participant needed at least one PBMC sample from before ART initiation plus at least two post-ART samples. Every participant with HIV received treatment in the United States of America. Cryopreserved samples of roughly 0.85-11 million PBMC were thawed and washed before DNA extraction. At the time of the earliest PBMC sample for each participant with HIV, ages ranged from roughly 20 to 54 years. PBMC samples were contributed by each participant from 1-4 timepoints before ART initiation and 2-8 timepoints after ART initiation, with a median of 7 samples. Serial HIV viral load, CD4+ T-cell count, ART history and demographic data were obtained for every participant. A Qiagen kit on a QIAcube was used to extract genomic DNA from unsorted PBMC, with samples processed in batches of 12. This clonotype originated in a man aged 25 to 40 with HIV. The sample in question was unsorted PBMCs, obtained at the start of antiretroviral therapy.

CDR3 region: CASSAGTGFGVAKGYTF. In nucleotide form, the sequence is TGTGCCAGCAGCGCCGGGACGGGGTTTGGGGTCGCCAAAGGCTACACCTTC. The sequence is built from TRBV9 and TRBJ1-2; the D gene is perhaps TRBD1, from 5 matching bases. Per the germline V gene, SGDLS is the CDR1 and YYNGEE is the CDR2. From the cysteine up to the phenylalanine, the CDR3 has a length of 17 residues. This entry keeps only the CDR3 DNA: 51 bases, framed from base 1. Trimming costs V 3 bases and J 8 bases, and their ends lie 26 bases apart.